The text below deals with one T cell receptor beta chain. Its antigen is as yet unknown. The CDR3 consists of 16 residues. Per the germline V gene, CDR1 is PRHDT and CDR2 is FYEKMQ (reference sequence). V trimming: 4 bases; J trimming: 1 base; junction bases outside the gene matches: 4. The sample belongs to a study of shared clonotypes between healthy human individuals. This table comes from immunoSEQ multiplex PCR, and its TCRdb copy is limited to in-frame clones, with some not included. The sample comprises roughly 2.1 million clones, 90% to 95% of which are singletons, and under 2% rests with the top ten. Findings of the study overall: It was observed that approximately 5% of naive CD4 clonotypes were shared across a handful of donors. Naive subsets typically showed greater estimated richness than memory subsets. Sampling used blood alone; tissue repertoires probably differ.

The naive CD8 fraction comprised CD45RO-negative cells positively selected for CCR7 and excluded terminally differentiated effector memory CD45RA+ cells. The origin of this receptor is a man between 18 and 29 years old in good health. Some clones in this sample may be carry-over from other donors' samples. The material sequenced was naive CD8+ T cells from PBMCs. The genes are TRBV13 and TRBJ2-1, with 10 nucleotides matching TRBD2. The CDR3 DNA follows: TGTGCCAGCAGCTCTAGCGGGAGATTATCCTACAATGAGCAGTTCTTC. The encoded protein is CASSSSGRLSYNEQFF.